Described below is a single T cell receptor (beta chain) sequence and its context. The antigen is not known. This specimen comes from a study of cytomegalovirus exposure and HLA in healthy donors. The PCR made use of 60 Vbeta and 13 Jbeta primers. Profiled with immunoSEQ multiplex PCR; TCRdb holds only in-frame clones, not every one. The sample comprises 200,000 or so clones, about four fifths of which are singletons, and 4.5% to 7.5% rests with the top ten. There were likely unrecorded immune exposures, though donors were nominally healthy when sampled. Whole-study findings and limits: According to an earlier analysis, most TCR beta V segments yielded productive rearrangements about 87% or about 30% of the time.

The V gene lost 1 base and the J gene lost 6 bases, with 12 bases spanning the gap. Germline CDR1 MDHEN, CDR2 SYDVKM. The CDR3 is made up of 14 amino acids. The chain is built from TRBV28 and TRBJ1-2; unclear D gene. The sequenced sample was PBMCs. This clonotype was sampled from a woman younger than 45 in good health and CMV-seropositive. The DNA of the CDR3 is TGTGCCAGCAGTTTATTGCTCCCTTTAGATGGCTACACCTTC. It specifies CASSLLLPLDGYTF.